This TCR beta chain was sequenced for a study of graft-versus-host responses after intestinal transplantation. Study-level points and caveats: Maximum circulating GvH clone levels tracked with early post-transplant HvG decreases.

About this clone: Its antigen is currently unknown.

Profiled with immunoSEQ multiplex PCR; TCRdb holds only in-frame clones, not every one. The sample has 80,000 or so clones, about 92% seen once; the top ten hold 0.65% to 0.75%. The sequencing used PBMCs, collected 98 days after intestinal transplantation. The clonotype comes from a human patient who received an intestinal transplant, so some T cells may come from the graft donor.

As DNA, the CDR3 is TGCGCCAGCAGCCAAGAGGCCTATCAGGAGCTGAACACTGAAGCTTTCTTT. Translation gives CASSQEAYQELNTEAFF. The rearrangement links TRBV4-1 to TRBJ1-1, with D uncertain. This CDR3 spans 17 amino acids. V was pared by 0 bases and J by 0 bases, with 14 bases between. In germline, CDR1 is MGHRA, CDR2 YSYEKL.